This is a list of T cell receptor beta chains from one sample in a study of Graves' ophthalmopathy and Graves' hyperthyroidism. TCRdb processed the multiplex PCR reads anew with MiXCR; each CDR3 protein has one entry. Here the sample spans roughly 400,000 distinct CDR3 sequences, 15% being singletons. The sequenced sample consisted of peripheral blood. The receptors stem from a woman under 30 with stable Graves' hyperthyroidism. Each CDR3 is given with its conserved first and last residue. A D gene is named only where the DNA matches it firmly. The size of a clone is reported for some rows only, either as once, few or many, or as a class for expanded clones.

clone_size d_call j_call cdr3_length v_call cdr3_aa cdr3_nt
many NA TRBJ1-2 16 TRBV6-5 CASSYTQGLPDYGYTF TGTGCCAGCAGTTACACCCAGGGACTTCCAGACTATGGCTACACCTTC
many NA TRBJ1-2 12 TRBV6-1 CASCMANYGYTF TGTGCCAGCTGTATGGCTAACTATGGCTACACCTTC
NA TRBD1 TRBJ2-7 13 TRBV25-1 CASRDRVMGEQYF TGTGCCAGCAGGGACAGGGTGATGGGCGAGCAGTACTTC
many NA TRBJ1-1 11 TRBV6-2/TRBV6-3 CASSYRVEAFF TGTGCCAGCAGTTACAGGGTAGAAGCTTTCTTT
many TRBD1 TRBJ1-6 15 TRBV6-5 CASARWGQSSSPLHF TGTGCCAGCGCGAGGTGGGGACAGAGTTCTTCACCCCTCCACTTT
many NA TRBJ1-2 12 TRBV7-9 CASSSGTPGYTF TGTGCCAGCAGCTCCGGGACACCTGGCTACACCTTC
few NA TRBJ1-2 14 TRBV3-1 CASSQEGLLYGYTF TGTGCCAGCAGCCAAGAGGGTCTCCTCTATGGCTACACCTTC
many NA TRBJ2-7 15 TRBV3-1 CASSPTGDPSYEQYF TGTGCCAGCAGCCCCACAGGCGATCCCTCCTACGAGCAGTACTTC
many TRBD1 TRBJ1-2 17 TRBV11-2 CASSLGTGGAYLYGYTF TGTGCCAGCAGCCTTGGGACAGGGGGCGCCTACCTGTATGGCTACACCTTC
NA NA TRBJ1-3 15 TRBV19 CASTPMSRAGNTIYF TGTGCCAGTACTCCAATGTCCCGGGCTGGAAACACCATATATTTT
many NA TRBJ2-5 14 TRBV12-3/TRBV12-4 CASSFAYPGETQYF TGTGCCAGCAGTTTCGCCTACCCCGGTGAGACCCAGTACTTC
many NA TRBJ2-7 16 TRBV7-2 CASSTPGWTPSYEQYF TGTGCCAGCAGCACCCCCGGTTGGACACCCTCCTACGAGCAGTACTTC
many NA TRBJ1-6 15 TRBV6-5 CASSYLQGLTSPLHF TGTGCCAGCAGTTACCTTCAGGGGTTGACTTCACCCCTCCACTTT
many NA TRBJ2-7 15 TRBV12-3/TRBV12-4 CASSSAERVFYEQYF TGTGCCAGCAGTTCAGCTGAGCGGGTGTTCTACGAGCAGTACTTC
many NA TRBJ1-2 15 TRBV28 CASSFGGGTNYGYTF TGTGCCAGCAGTTTCGGAGGGGGGACTAACTATGGCTACACCTTC
many NA TRBJ1-2 14 TRBV2 CASGRALEGYGYTF TGTGCCAGCGGCCGGGCCCTTGAGGGCTATGGCTACACCTTC
many NA TRBJ2-7 12 TRBV12-3/TRBV12-4 CASSFWPYEQYF TGTGCCAGCAGTTTCTGGCCCTACGAGCAGTACTTC
many NA TRBJ1-2 13 TRBV25-1 CASREAGAYGYTF TGTGCCAGCAGGGAGGCAGGGGCGTATGGCTACACCTTC
NA TRBD2 TRBJ2-7 19 TRBV28 CASSPETGLAGPPGLEQYF TGTGCCAGCAGCCCAGAGACGGGACTAGCGGGTCCCCCAGGGCTCGAGCAGTACTTC
many NA TRBJ1-2 15 TRBV7-2 CASISTPHPNYGYTF TGTGCCAGCATCTCTACTCCCCATCCGAACTATGGCTACACCTTC
many TRBD1 TRBJ2-5 16 TRBV20-1 CSARGTGLLSLETQYF TGCAGTGCAAGAGGGACAGGGTTGTTATCTTTGGAGACCCAGTACTTC
many TRBD2 TRBJ2-7 15 TRBV7-2 CASSPSSGGPYEQYF TGTGCCAGCAGCCCGTCTAGCGGGGGGCCCTACGAGCAGTACTTC
NA NA TRBJ2-2 18 TRBV7-2 CASSLVRGPLEGHGELFF TGTGCCAGCAGCTTAGTGCGGGGGCCTCTCGAGGGGCACGGGGAGCTGTTTTTT
many NA TRBJ2-5 13 TRBV20-1 CSARGLVGETQYF TGCAGTGCTAGAGGACTAGTCGGGGAGACCCAGTACTTC
many NA TRBJ2-5 15 TRBV29-1 CSVNQPWGRRETQYF TGCAGCGTAAACCAGCCATGGGGGCGACGAGAGACCCAGTACTTC
NA TRBD1 TRBJ1-2 13 TRBV6-5 CASSTSTGSGYTF TGTGCCAGCAGTACCTCGACAGGGTCTGGCTACACCTTC
many NA TRBJ2-7 13 TRBV19 CASSRDGTYEQYF TGTGCCAGCAGCCGTGACGGGACCTACGAGCAGTACTTC
many NA TRBJ1-1 15 TRBV18 CASSLQVNPNSEAFF TGTGCCAGCTCACTGCAGGTGAATCCGAACAGTGAAGCTTTCTTT
many NA TRBJ1-5 15 TRBV11-1 CASSLERGPNQPQHF TGTGCCAGCAGCCTAGAAAGGGGTCCCAATCAGCCCCAGCATTTT
many NA TRBJ1-2 13 TRBV6-1 CASSEAGNGGYTF TGTGCCAGCAGTGAAGCGGGGAACGGCGGCTACACCTTC
many NA TRBJ1-3 15 TRBV29-1 CSIKDGVLSGNTIYF TGCAGCATTAAAGACGGAGTCCTCTCTGGAAACACCATATATTTT
NA TRBD1 TRBJ1-5 18 TRBV6-1 CASSVEGARYWSNQPQHF TGTGCCAGCAGTGTTGAGGGGGCGAGATATTGGAGCAATCAGCCCCAGCATTTT
many NA TRBJ2-2 15 TRBV6-2/TRBV6-3 CASSVLGGETGELFF TGTGCCAGCAGTGTTTTGGGGGGAGAAACCGGGGAGCTGTTTTTT
many NA TRBJ1-5 15 TRBV29-1 CSALVGDRSNQPQHF TGCAGCGCTTTAGTAGGGGATAGGAGCAATCAGCCCCAGCATTTT
NA NA TRBJ2-7 13 TRBV15 CATSSQEGYEQYF TGTGCCACCAGCAGCCAAGAGGGCTACGAGCAGTACTTC
many NA TRBJ1-5 12 TRBV29-1 CSVAGPGQPQHF TGCAGCGTTGCCGGACCCGGTCAGCCCCAGCATTTT
many NA TRBJ1-1 10 TRBV20-1 CSARREEAFF TGCAGTGCAAGGAGGGAAGAAGCTTTCTTT
NA NA TRBJ2-5 14 TRBV7-9 CASSLYEGQETQYF TGTGCCAGCAGCTTATACGAGGGTCAAGAGACCCAGTACTTC
few TRBD2 TRBJ2-5 15 TRBV2 CASSVQAGRFETQYF TGTGCCAGCAGTGTACAAGCGGGGCGGTTTGAGACCCAGTACTTC
many NA TRBJ1-2 11 TRBV6-2/TRBV6-3 CATRMDYGYTF TGTGCCACCCGTATGGACTATGGCTACACCTTC
NA NA TRBJ2-7 15 TRBV6-2/TRBV6-3 CASSFGPTGFYEQYF TGTGCCAGCAGTTTTGGGCCAACGGGGTTCTACGAGCAGTACTTC
few NA TRBJ1-2 13 TRBV3-1 CASSQLSGYGYTF TGTGCCAGCAGCCAACTATCGGGATATGGCTACACCTTC
many NA TRBJ2-7 14 TRBV7-2 CASSLGRVGYEQYF TGTGCCAGCAGCTTGGGACGGGTCGGCTACGAGCAGTACTTC
many TRBD1 TRBJ1-2 16 TRBV2 CASVDRAQEVNYGYTF TGTGCCAGCGTGGACAGGGCCCAGGAGGTTAACTATGGCTACACCTTC
few NA TRBJ1-1 14 TRBV6-2/TRBV6-3 CAVQTPGIYLEAFF TGTGCCGTCCAAACCCCCGGGATCTACCTTGAAGCTTTCTTT
many NA TRBJ1-2 13 TRBV20-1 CSVHTGGDYGYTF TGCAGTGTTCATACGGGGGGTGACTATGGCTACACCTTC
many NA TRBJ2-7 14 TRBV27 CASTPSVGGREQYF TGTGCCAGCACCCCCTCTGTAGGGGGTCGCGAGCAGTACTTC
NA TRBD1 TRBJ1-2 14 TRBV6-2/TRBV6-3 CASSSTGHYYGYTF TGTGCCAGCAGTTCGACAGGGCACTACTATGGCTACACCTTC
many NA TRBJ2-7 12 TRBV6-1 CASQGPGYEQYF TGTGCCAGTCAGGGCCCAGGATACGAGCAGTACTTC